One sample yielded the 13 T cell receptor beta chains listed below, sequenced in a study of blood T cell repertoires in COVID-19. The repertoire was sequenced with immunoSEQ multiplex PCR; TCRdb's copy has only in-frame clones and lacks some. The table includes around 190,000 clones, 81% detected once. The source material was peripheral blood. The receptors here all came from a woman between 40 and 50 years old with COVID-19, enrolled during active disease.

The chain employs TRBV27 and TRBJ2-5, with 10 bases that match TRBD1. CDR1 and CDR2 (germline): MNHEY, SMNVEV (reference sequence). The trim removed 0 bases at V and 4 bases at J, leaving 2 bases unmatched. CDR3 size: 15 residues. CDR3 loop: CASSLSGTGAETQYF. The CDR3 DNA reads as TGTGCCAGCAGTTTATCGGGGACAGGGGCAGAGACCCAGTACTTC.

The chain's CDR3 is CASSLKGTGTSGIAWQFF. In DNA, the CDR3 is TGCGCCAGCAGCTTGAAGGGAACAGGGACTAGCGGTATTGCATGGCAGTTCTTC. V and J are TRBV5-1 and TRBJ2-1, with TRBD2 identical over 11 bases. The CDR3 extends over 18 amino acids. The germline gives CDR1 SGHRS, CDR2 YFSETQ. V lost 1 base, J lost 12 bases, and 18 bases stayed unmatched.

A few counts support this clone. The chain carries TRBV7-2 and TRBJ2-5, with TRBD2 identical over 11 bases. Per the germline V gene, CDR1 is SGHTA and CDR2 is FQGNSA. The CDR3 extends over 15 amino acids. Unmatched junction bases numbered 8, after V lost 4 bases and J lost 7 bases. The CDR3 protein is CASSSGLTSGATQYF. In nucleotides, the CDR3 is TGTGCCAGCAGCTCAGGCCTGACTAGCGGGGCGACCCAGTACTTC.

This chain uses TRBV6-5 with TRBJ1-3, with TRBD1 matching 10 bases. The germline gives CDR1 MNHEY, CDR2 SVGAGI. This CDR3 is 15 amino acids long. V shed 6 bases and J 2 bases; nucleotides not matched to a gene: 4. The CDR3 sequence: CASSPDRGPGNTIYF. CDR3 bases: TGTGCCAGCAGCCCAGACAGGGGGCCTGGAAACACCATATATTTT.

This sequence joins TRBV4-1 and TRBJ2-1; no clear D gene. Deletions cut 0 bases from V and 8 bases from J, with 14 bases between. Germline assignment: CDR1 MGHRA and CDR2 YSYEKL. This CDR3 region has 15 residues. The CDR3 here is CASSQDGLVFDEQFF. CDR3 in DNA: TGCGCCAGCAGCCAAGATGGTCTAGTATTCGATGAGCAGTTCTTC.

The rearrangement joins TRBV29-1 to TRBJ2-1, with 10 bases matching TRBD2. From germline, CDR1 is SQVTM and CDR2 ANQGSEA. The junction had 7 bases not matched to a gene; V was cut back by 1 base and J by 10 bases. The CDR3 is 14 amino acids. DNA for the CDR3: TGCAGCGTTGAAGGAACAGCGGGAGGGCCGGAGCAGTTCTTC. Translated, it gives CSVEGTAGGPEQFF.

This rearrangement joins TRBV4-1 to TRBJ1-1, with 7 bases lining up with TRBD1. Per germline, CDR1 MGHRA and CDR2 YSYEKL. This CDR3 contains 13 residues. Trimming took 4 bases from V and 8 from J; bases not matched to a gene: 7. In nucleotides, the CDR3 is TGCGCCAGCAGCCCTCTGGGACAGACGGAAGCTTTCTTT. It translates to CASSPLGQTEAFF.

This rearrangement joins TRBV5-5 to TRBJ2-7; D remains ambiguous. V shed 4 bases and J shed 7 bases, with 15 bases lying between them. The CDR3 contains 13 residues. Per the germline V gene, CDR1 is SGHKS and CDR2 is YYEKEE (reference sequence). For the CDR3, the DNA is TGTGCCAGCAGCGTGCAACTCGCGTTGGAGCAGTACTTC. Amino acid sequence: CASSVQLALEQYF.

The chain recombines TRBV7-9 with TRBJ2-5, with D hard to call. The CDR3 spans 12 residues. V lost 4 bases and J lost 7, with 10 bases in between. Germline CDR1 SEHNR, CDR2 FQNEAQ (reference sequence). CDR3 protein: CASSSSIGTQYF. The CDR3 DNA is TGTGCCAGCAGCTCCTCGATCGGGACCCAGTACTTC.

The chain joins TRBV7-8 to TRBJ1-1; D is perhaps TRBD1 (5 bases). The CDR3 contains 14 residues. Germline loops: CDR1 SGHVS, CDR2 FQNEAQ. The V end lost 5 bases, the J end lost 4 bases, and 14 bases lay between the germline ends. The CDR3 here is CASSMEGNPTEAFF. CDR3 DNA: TGTGCCAGCAGCATGGAGGGGAACCCCACTGAAGCTTTCTTT.

Details on this clone: A much larger clone differs from this one at a single base, so this may be a read error. The V gene is TRBV7-8, the J gene TRBJ2-1; 11 bases line up with TRBD2. Germline V gene sequence: CDR1 SGHVS, CDR2 FQNEAQ. This CDR3 contains 17 residues. Germline trimming cut 1 base from V and 6 bases from J; bases unmatched to any gene: 8. DNA of the CDR3: TGTGCCAGCAGCTTAGACCCGGGACTAGCGGAGGTCAATGAGCAGTTCTTC. This codes for CASSLDPGLAEVNEQFF.

This clone was seen once. V gene TRBV6-6 combines with J gene TRBJ1-2, with 10 bases fitting TRBD1. With V trimmed by 7 bases and J by 8 bases, 10 bases remained unmatched. The V gene's germline CDR1 is MNHNY and CDR2 SVGAGI (reference sequence). The CDR3 is made up of 14 amino acids. CDR3 loop: CASTSDRGRGGYTF. CDR3 coding DNA: TGTGCCAGCACCTCCGACAGGGGGCGGGGAGGCTACACCTTC.

V and J are TRBV5-4 and TRBJ1-3; 9 bases align to TRBD1. CDR1 and CDR2 (germline): SGHNT, YYREEE (reference sequence). CDR3 length: 16 residues. J lost 2 bases, V lost 4 bases, and 7 bases had no gene match. Written as DNA, the CDR3 is TGTGCCAGCAGCCCTGGACAGGGGCTACCTGGAAACACCATATATTTT. Its translation is CASSPGQGLPGNTIYF.